Each of the 9 T cell receptor beta chains below was sequenced from the same sample in a study of control samples from healthy donors and cancer patients. This table comes from immunoSEQ multiplex PCR, and its TCRdb copy is limited to in-frame clones, with some not included. The sample gives some 150,000 clones, more than 90% of which show up once; approximately 3.4% is in the top ten. Sequencing input: blood. The source of these receptors is a man in his thirties or forties in good health.

This clone has only one observation. This sequence joins TRBV28 and TRBJ1-4; D is ambiguous. The CDR3 covers 12 residues. Germline V CDR1 and CDR2: MDHEN, SYDVKM. Trimming removed 11 bases from V and 5 bases from J, with 12 bases in between. CDR3 coding DNA: TGTGCCGGCGGACGCCCCAATGAAAAACTGTTTTTT. This codes for CAGGRPNEKLFF.

The chain recombines TRBV27 with TRBJ2-3; D perhaps matches TRBD1 (6 bases). This CDR3 contains 15 residues. V was trimmed by 3 bases and J by 1 base, leaving 11 bases between them. The germline V gene has CDR1 MNHEY and CDR2 SMNVEV (reference sequence). DNA of the CDR3: TGTGCCAGCAGTTTGCGGCCAGGGGGCACAGATACGCAGTATTTT. It translates to CASSLRPGGTDTQYF.

This clone was picked up one time. The CDR3 spells CASSLERNYEQYF. In nucleotides, the CDR3 is TGTGCCAGCAGCTTAGAAAGGAACTACGAGCAGTACTTC. The chain joins TRBV7-6 to TRBJ2-7; D gene unclear. The germline gives CDR1 SGHVS, CDR2 FNYEAQ. The CDR3 totals 13 residues. V dropped 1 base and J dropped 3 bases, with 7 bases sitting between them.

The genes are TRBV5-1 and TRBJ2-3; 7 bases agree with TRBD1. The CDR3 is 14 amino acids. The J segment lost 2 bases and the V segment lost 5 bases, leaving 5 bases of the junction unmatched. Per the germline V gene, CDR1 is SGHRS and CDR2 is YFSETQ. CDR3 protein: CASRSGQSTDTQYF. The DNA of the CDR3 is TGCGCCAGCAGGTCGGGACAGTCCACAGATACGCAGTATTTT.

Points on this clone: This specimen includes other DNA sequences encoding the same CDR3. This chain links TRBV19 with TRBJ2-1; D perhaps matches TRBD2 (5 bases). Trimming removed 3 bases from V and 2 bases from J, with 8 bases in between. The CDR3 extends over 14 amino acids. Per the germline V gene, CDR1 is LNHDA and CDR2 is SQIVND (reference sequence). The CDR3 loop reads CASSIRGTYNEQFF. The DNA for the CDR3 is TGTGCCAGTAGTATCCGAGGGACCTACAATGAGCAGTTCTTC.

This clone has ten or more counts. The V gene is TRBV11-2, the J gene TRBJ2-7; 8 bases are a match to TRBD2. This CDR3 comprises 14 residues. Germline V lookup: CDR1 SGHAT, CDR2 FQNNGV. The V gene end was trimmed by 5 bases and the J gene end by 1 base; junction bases not matched to a gene: 4. This CDR3 is CASSRTSTSYEQYF. The CDR3 nucleotides read TGTGCCAGCAGCCGGACTAGCACGTCCTACGAGCAGTACTTC.

The gene calls are TRBV7-2 and TRBJ1-2, with TRBD1 identical over 10 bases. The junction had 7 bases not matched to a gene; V was cut back by 1 base and J by 8 bases. The V gene's germline CDR1 is SGHTA and CDR2 FQGNSA. The CDR3 totals 15 residues. The CDR3 bases are TGTGCCAGCAGCTTAGAAACGACAGGGGGCTTGGGCTACACCTTC. Translation gives CASSLETTGGLGYTF.

V is TRBV30 and J is TRBJ2-7; 10 bases are a match to TRBD1. CDR1 and CDR2 (germline): GTSNPN, SVGIG (reference sequence). V gave up 1 base and J gave up 3 bases; unmatched junction bases: 3. This CDR3 spans 14 amino acids. CDR3 nucleotide sequence: TGTGCCTGGAGTGGGGACAGGGGAGTCTACGAGCAGTACTTC. The encoded protein is CAWSGDRGVYEQYF.

This chain links TRBV11-2 with TRBJ1-1, with unresolved D. CDR3 size: 15 residues. The V and J ends lost 1 base and 6 bases respectively, with 15 bases between them. Per germline, CDR1 SGHAT and CDR2 FQNNGV. The CDR3 sequence is CASSLGVGNSAEAFF. Written as DNA, the CDR3 is TGTGCCAGCAGCTTAGGAGTAGGGAATTCCGCTGAAGCTTTCTTT.